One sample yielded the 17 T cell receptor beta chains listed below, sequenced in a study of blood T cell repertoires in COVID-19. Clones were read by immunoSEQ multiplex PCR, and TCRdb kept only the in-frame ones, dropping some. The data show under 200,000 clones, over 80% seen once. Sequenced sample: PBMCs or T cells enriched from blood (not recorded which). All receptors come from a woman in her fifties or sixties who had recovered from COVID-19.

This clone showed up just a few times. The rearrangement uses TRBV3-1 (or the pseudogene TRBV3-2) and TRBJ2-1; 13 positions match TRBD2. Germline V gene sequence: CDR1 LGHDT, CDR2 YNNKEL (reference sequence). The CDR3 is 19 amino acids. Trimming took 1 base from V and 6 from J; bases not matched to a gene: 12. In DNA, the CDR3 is TGTGCCAGCAGCCAAGCCCCCGAGACTAGCGGGGGGACCGCCAATGAGCAGTTCTTC. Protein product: CASSQAPETSGGTANEQFF.

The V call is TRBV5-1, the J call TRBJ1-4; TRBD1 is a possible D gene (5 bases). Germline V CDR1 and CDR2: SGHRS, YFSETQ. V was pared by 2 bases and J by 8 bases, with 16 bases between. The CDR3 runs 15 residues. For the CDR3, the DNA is TGCGCCAGCAGCTTACGGGGGACCTGGGACGAAAAACTGTTTTTT. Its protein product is CASSLRGTWDEKLFF.

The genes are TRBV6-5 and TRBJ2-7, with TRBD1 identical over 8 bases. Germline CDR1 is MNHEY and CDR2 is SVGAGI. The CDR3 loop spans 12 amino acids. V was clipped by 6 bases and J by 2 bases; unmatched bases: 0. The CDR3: CASRDRAYEQYF. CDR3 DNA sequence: TGTGCCAGCAGGGACAGGGCCTACGAGCAGTACTTC.

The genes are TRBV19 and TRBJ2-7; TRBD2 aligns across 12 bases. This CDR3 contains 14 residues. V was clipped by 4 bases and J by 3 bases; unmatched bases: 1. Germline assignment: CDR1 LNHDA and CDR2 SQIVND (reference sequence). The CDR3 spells CASSKTSGSYEQYF. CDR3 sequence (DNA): TGTGCCAGTAGTAAGACTAGCGGGAGCTACGAGCAGTACTTC.

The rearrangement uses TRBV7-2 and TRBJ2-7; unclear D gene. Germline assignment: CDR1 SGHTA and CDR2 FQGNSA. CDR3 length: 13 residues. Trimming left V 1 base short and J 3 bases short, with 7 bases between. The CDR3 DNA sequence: TGTGCCAGCAGCTTAGGTTACTTCTACGAGCAGTACTTC. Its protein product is CASSLGYFYEQYF. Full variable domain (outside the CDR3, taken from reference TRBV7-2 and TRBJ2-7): GAGVSQSPSNKVTEKGKDVELRCDPISGHTALYWYRQSLGQGLEFLIYFQGNSAPDKSGLPSDRFSAERTGGSVSTLTIQRTQQEDSAVYLCASSLGYFYEQYFGPGTRLTVT.

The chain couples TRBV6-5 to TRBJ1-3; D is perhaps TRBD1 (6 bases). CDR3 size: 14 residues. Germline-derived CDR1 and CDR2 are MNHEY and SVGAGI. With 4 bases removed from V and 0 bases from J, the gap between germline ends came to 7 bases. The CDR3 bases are TGTGCCAGCAGTTGGACAGTCTCTGGAAACACCATATATTTT. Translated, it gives CASSWTVSGNTIYF.

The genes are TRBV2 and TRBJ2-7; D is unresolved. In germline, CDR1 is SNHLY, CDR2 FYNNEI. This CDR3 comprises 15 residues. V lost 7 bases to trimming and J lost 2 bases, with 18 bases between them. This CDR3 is CASKNQPVATYEQYF. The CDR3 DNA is TGTGCCAGCAAAAACCAGCCAGTAGCCACCTACGAGCAGTACTTC.

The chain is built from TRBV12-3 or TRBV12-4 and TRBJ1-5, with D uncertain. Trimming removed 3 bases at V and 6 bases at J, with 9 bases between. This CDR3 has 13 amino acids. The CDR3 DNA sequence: TGTGCCAGCAGTTTCGACCACAGTCAGCCCCAGCATTTT. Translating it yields CASSFDHSQPQHF.

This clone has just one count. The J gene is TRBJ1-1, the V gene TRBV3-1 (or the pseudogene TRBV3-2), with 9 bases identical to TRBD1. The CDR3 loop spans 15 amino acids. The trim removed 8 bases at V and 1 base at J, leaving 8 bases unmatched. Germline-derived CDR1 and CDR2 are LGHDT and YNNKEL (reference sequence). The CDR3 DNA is TGTGCCAGCTCCAAACAGGGGGCAGGGAACACTGAAGCTTTCTTT. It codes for CASSKQGAGNTEAFF.

CDR3 sequence: CASSPGLAGGRGKNIQYF. The CDR3 coding sequence is TGCGCCAGCAGCCCCGGACTAGCGGGGGGGCGGGGCAAAAACATTCAGTACTTC. The genes are TRBV4-1 and TRBJ2-4; 15 nucleotides align to TRBD2. Per the germline V gene, CDR1 is MGHRA and CDR2 is YSYEKL. V was clipped by 4 bases and J by 3 bases; unmatched bases: 7. This CDR3 spans 18 amino acids.

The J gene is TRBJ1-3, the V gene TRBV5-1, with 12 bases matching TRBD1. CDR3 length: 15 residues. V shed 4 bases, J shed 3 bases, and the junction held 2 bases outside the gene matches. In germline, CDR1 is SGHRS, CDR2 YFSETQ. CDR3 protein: CASSGTGGLGNTIYF. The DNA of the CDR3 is TGCGCCAGCAGCGGGACAGGGGGCCTTGGAAACACCATATATTTT.

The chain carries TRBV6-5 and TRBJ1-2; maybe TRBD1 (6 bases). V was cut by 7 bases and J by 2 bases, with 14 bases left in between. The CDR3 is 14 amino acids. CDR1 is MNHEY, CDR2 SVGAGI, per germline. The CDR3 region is CASKDLGGNYGYTF. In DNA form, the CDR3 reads TGTGCCAGCAAAGATCTAGGGGGAAACTATGGCTACACCTTC.

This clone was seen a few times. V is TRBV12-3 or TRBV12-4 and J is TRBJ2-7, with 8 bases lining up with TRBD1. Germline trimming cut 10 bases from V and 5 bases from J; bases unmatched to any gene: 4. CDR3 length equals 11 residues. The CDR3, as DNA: TGTGCCACCGGACAGGGTAACGAGCAGTACTTC. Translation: CATGQGNEQYF.

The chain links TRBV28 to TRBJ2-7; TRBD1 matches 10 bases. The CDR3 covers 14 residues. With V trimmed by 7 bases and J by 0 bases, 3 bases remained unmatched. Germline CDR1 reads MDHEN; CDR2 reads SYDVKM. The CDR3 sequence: CASNGQGGSYEQYF. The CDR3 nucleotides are TGTGCCAGCAACGGACAGGGGGGCTCCTACGAGCAGTACTTC.

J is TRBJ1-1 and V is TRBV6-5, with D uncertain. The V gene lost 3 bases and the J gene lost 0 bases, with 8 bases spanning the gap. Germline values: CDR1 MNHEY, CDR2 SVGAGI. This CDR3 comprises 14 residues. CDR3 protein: CASSYQELNTEAFF. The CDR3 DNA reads TGTGCCAGCAGTTATCAGGAACTGAACACTGAAGCTTTCTTT.

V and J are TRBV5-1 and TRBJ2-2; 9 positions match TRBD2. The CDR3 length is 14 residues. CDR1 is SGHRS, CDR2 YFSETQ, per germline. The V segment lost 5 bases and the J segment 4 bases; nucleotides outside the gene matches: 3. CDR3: CASRPTSGTGELFF. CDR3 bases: TGCGCCAGCAGACCGACTAGCGGCACCGGGGAGCTGTTTTTT. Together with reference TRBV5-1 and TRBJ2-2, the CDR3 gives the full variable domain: KAGVTQTPRYLIKTRGQQVTLSCSPISGHRSVSWYQQTPGQGLQFLFEYFSETQRNKGNFPGRFSGRQFSNSRSEMNVSTLELGDSALYLCASRPTSGTGELFFGEGSRLTVL.

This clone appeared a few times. This CDR3 reads CATRSSGRSLNEQFF. The CDR3 nucleotides read TGTGCCACCAGATCAAGCGGGAGATCCCTGAATGAGCAGTTCTTC. The chain couples TRBV15 to TRBJ2-1, with 8 bases aligning to TRBD2. The V gene end was trimmed by 6 bases and the J gene end by 7 bases; junction bases not matched to a gene: 11. Germline-derived CDR1 and CDR2 are LNHNV and YYDKDF (reference sequence). The CDR3 has 15 residues.